This TCR beta chain comes out of a study of T cells in Graves' hyperthyroidism and ophthalmopathy. Findings of the study overall: In the blood, most expanded thyroid clonotypes above 0.001 appeared as well. The authors' 13 V-J model separated ophthalmopathy from stable hyperthyroidism.

TCR beta CDR3 sequences were amplified from RNA transcripts. A set of HTBI primers served as the primers for a first-round RT-PCR of the TCR CDR3. From the multiplex PCR reads, TCRdb called clonotypes with MiXCR, one entry per CDR3 protein. Seen here are approximately 570,000 distinct CDR3 sequences, 15% to 20% observed once, and the top ten hold about 45%. Comments on this clonotype: Its antigen is still unknown.

Ophthalmopathy cases met thresholds of Clinical Activity Score at least 3, NOSPECS grade at least 4 and duration under 3 months. It was roughly 10 ml of fresh peripheral blood that supplied the PBMCs. The sample was blood. The receptor was isolated from a man aged 40-50 years with Graves' ophthalmopathy.

DNA of the CDR3: TGCAGTGCTGCAGGGGACTCTGGGGCCAACGTCCTGACTTTC. Residues: CSAAGDSGANVLTF. The chain couples TRBV20-1 to TRBJ2-6, with D maybe TRBD1 (6 bases). V gave up 5 bases and J gave up 0 bases, with 8 bases separating them. The CDR3 runs to 14 residues. CDR1 and CDR2 from the germline V gene are DFQATT and SNEGSKA (reference sequence).